This T cell receptor beta chain originates from a study of early T cells in non-severe SARS-CoV-2 infection. At the level of the study: Sequenced bulk RNA came from whole blood that was unsorted, and chains were unpaired. General study findings and limits: Private and CD4 specificities were missed by VDJdb matching, skewed to anti-spike CD8.

This clonotype was counted many times. Its antigen remains unidentified. The J segment lost 4 bases and the V segment lost 0 bases, leaving 7 bases of the junction unmatched. Germline assignment: CDR1 SEHNR and CDR2 FQNEAQ (reference sequence). The CDR3 totals 16 residues. Individual cDNA molecules received unique molecular identifiers during library preparation. TCRdb reprocessed the 5' RACE reads via MiXCR and lists one record per CDR3 protein. This repertoire shows some 77,000 distinct CDR3 sequences, approximately 12% found once; its top ten account for roughly 16%. The V and J genes are TRBV7-9 and TRBJ2-3; 7 nucleotides align to TRBD2. Sequences were derived from whole blood, sampled at baseline. This TCR came from an adult who was a healthcare worker with PCR-confirmed SARS-CoV-2 infection or an uninfected control (not recorded which). The donor label of this sample is uncertain. Here the CDR3 DNA reads TGTGCCAGCAGCTTAGCGTGGGCAGGGAGGGCAGATACGCAGTATTTT. This encodes CASSLAWAGRADTQYF.